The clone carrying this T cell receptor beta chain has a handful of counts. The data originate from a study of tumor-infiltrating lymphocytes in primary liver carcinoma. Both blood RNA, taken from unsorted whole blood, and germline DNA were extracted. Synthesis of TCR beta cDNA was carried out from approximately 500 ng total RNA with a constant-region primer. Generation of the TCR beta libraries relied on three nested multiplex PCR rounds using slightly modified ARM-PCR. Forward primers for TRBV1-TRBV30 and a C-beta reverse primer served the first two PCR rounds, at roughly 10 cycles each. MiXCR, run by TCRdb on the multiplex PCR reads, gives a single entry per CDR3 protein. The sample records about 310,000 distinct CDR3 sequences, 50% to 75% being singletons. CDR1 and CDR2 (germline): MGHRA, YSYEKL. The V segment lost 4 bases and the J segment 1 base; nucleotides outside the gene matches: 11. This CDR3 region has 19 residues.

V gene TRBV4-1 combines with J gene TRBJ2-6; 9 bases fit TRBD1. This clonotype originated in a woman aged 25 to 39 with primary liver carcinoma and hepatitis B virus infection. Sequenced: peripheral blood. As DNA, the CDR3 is TGCGCCAGCAGCCGCTACCGGGACAGGGTAACATCTGGGGCCAACGTCCTGACTTTC. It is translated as CASSRYRDRVTSGANVLTF.